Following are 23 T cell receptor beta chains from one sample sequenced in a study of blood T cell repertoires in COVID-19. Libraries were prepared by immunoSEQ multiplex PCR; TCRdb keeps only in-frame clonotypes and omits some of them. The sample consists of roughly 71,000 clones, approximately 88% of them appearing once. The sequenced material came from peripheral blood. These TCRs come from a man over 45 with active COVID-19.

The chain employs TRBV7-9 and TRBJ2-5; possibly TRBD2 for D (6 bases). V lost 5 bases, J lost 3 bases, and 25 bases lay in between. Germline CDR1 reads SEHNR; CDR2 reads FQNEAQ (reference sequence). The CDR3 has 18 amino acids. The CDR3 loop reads CASSHGFHGGMAEETQYF. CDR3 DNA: TGTGCCAGCAGCCACGGTTTCCACGGGGGAATGGCCGAAGAGACCCAGTACTTC.

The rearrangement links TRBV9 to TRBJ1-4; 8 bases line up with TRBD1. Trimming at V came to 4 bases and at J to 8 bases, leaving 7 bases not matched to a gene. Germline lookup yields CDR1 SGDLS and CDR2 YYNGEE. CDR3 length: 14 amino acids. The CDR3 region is CASSSTGGKEKLFF. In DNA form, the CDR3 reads TGTGCCAGCAGCTCCACAGGGGGGAAAGAAAAACTGTTTTTT.

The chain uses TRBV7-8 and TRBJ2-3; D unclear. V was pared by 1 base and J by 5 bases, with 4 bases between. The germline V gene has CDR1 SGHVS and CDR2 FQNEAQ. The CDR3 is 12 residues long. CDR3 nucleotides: TGTGCCAGCAGCTTAGTCGGAGATACGCAGTATTTT. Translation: CASSLVGDTQYF.

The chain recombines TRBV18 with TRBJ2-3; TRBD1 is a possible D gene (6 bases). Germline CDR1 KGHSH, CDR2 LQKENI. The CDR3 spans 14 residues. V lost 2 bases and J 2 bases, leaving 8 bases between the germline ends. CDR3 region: CASSPSGDTDTQYF. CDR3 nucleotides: TGTGCCAGCTCACCATCAGGGGACACAGATACGCAGTATTTT. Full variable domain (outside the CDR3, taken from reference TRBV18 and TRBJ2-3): NAGVMQNPRHLVRRRGQEARLRCSPMKGHSHVYWYRQLPEEGLKFMVYLQKENIIDESGMPKERFSAEFPKEGPSILRIQQVVRGDSAAYFCASSPSGDTDTQYFGPGTRLTVL.

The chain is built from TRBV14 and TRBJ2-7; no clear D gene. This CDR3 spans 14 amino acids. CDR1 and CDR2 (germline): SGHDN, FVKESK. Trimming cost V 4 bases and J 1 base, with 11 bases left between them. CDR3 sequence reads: CASSLPDLSYEQYF. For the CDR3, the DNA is TGTGCCAGCAGCCTACCCGACTTATCCTACGAGCAGTACTTC.

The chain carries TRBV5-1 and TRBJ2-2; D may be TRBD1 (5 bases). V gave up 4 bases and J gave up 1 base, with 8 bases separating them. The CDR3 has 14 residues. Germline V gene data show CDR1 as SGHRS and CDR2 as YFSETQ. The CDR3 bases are TGCGCCAGCAGCCCGACAGTGAACACCGGGGAGCTGTTTTTT. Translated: CASSPTVNTGELFF.

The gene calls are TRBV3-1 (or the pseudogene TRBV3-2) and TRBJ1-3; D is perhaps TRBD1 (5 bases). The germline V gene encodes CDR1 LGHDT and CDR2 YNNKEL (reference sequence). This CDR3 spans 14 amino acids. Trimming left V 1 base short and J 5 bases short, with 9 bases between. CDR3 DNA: TGTGCCAGCAGCCAAGTAACAGGAAGAAACACCATATATTTT. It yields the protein CASSQVTGRNTIYF.

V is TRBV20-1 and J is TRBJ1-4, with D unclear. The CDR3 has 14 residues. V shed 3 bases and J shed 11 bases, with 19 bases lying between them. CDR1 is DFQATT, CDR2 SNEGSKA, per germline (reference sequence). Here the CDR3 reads CSASGSPEGLKLFF. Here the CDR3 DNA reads TGCAGTGCTAGTGGCTCCCCTGAGGGTCTGAAACTGTTTTTT.

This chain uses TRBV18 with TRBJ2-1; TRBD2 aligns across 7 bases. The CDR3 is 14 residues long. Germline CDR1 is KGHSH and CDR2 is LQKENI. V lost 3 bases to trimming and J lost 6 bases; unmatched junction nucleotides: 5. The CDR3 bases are TGTGCCAGCTCACCCGTGGGAGGGAGCAATGAGCAGTTCTTC. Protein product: CASSPVGGSNEQFF.

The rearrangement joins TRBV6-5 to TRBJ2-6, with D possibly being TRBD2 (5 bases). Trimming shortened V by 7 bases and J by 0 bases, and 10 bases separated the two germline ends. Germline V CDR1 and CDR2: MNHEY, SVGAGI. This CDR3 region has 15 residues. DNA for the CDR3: TGTGCCAGCACCCCTGGACTCTCTGGGGCCAACGTCCTGACTTTC. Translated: CASTPGLSGANVLTF.

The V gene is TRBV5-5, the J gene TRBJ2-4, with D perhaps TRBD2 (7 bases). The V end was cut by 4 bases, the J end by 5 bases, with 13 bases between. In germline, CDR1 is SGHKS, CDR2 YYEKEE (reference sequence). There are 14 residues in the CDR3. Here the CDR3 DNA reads TGTGCCAGCAGCCCGCCGGGGGGCCAAAACATTCAGTACTTC. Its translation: CASSPPGGQNIQYF.

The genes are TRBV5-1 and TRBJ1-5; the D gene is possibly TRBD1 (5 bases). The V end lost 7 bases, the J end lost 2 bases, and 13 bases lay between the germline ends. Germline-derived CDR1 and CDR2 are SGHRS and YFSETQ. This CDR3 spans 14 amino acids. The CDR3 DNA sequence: TGCGCCAGCTCGCGGGGAGGGGGCAATCAGCCCCAGCATTTT. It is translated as CASSRGGGNQPQHF.

This CDR3 reads CASSQDGQGPNTGELFF. Here the CDR3 DNA reads TGTGCCAGCAGCCAAGATGGGCAGGGTCCGAACACCGGGGAGCTGTTTTTT. The genes are TRBV14 and TRBJ2-2; maybe TRBD1 (5 bases). There are 17 residues in the CDR3. The V end was cut by 0 bases, the J end by 0 bases, with 11 bases between. CDR1 is SGHDN and CDR2 is FVKESK in the germline V gene. Full variable domain (remainder filled in from reference TRBV14 and TRBJ2-2): EAGVTQFPSHSVIEKGQTVTLRCDPISGHDNLYWYRRVMGKEIKFLLHFVKESKQDESGMPNNRFLAERTGGTYSTLKVQPAELEDSGVYFCASSQDGQGPNTGELFFGEGSRLTVL.

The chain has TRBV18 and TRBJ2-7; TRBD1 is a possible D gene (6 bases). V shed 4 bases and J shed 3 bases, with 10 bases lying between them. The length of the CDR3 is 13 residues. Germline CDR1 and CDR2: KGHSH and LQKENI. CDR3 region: CASSLGQLYEQYF. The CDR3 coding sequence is TGTGCCAGCTCACTGGGACAACTCTACGAGCAGTACTTC. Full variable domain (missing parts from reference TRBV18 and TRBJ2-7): NAGVMQNPRHLVRRRGQEARLRCSPMKGHSHVYWYRQLPEEGLKFMVYLQKENIIDESGMPKERFSAEFPKEGPSILRIQQVVRGDSAAYFCASSLGQLYEQYFGPGTRLTVT.

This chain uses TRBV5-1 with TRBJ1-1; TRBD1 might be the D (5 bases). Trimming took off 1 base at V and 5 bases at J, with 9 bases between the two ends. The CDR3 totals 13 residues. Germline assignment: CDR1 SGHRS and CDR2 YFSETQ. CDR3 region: CASSLQGDTEAFF. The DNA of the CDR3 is TGCGCCAGCAGCTTGCAAGGGGATACTGAAGCTTTCTTT.

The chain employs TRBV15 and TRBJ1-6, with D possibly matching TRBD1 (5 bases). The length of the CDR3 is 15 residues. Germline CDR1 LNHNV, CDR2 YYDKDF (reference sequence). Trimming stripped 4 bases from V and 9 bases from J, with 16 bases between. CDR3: CATSTEYQGGSPLHF. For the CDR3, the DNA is TGTGCCACCAGCACGGAATACCAGGGTGGTTCACCCCTCCACTTT.

CDR3 sequence reads: CASSQDPGRQGLFYEQYF. The CDR3 region has the DNA TGCGCCAGCAGCCAAGATCCCGGGCGGCAGGGCCTCTTTTACGAGCAGTACTTC. The V gene is TRBV4-1, the J gene TRBJ2-7, with D perhaps TRBD1 (5 bases). The V and J ends lost 0 bases and 4 bases respectively, with 22 bases between them. The CDR3 loop spans 18 amino acids. Germline-derived CDR1 and CDR2 are MGHRA and YSYEKL.

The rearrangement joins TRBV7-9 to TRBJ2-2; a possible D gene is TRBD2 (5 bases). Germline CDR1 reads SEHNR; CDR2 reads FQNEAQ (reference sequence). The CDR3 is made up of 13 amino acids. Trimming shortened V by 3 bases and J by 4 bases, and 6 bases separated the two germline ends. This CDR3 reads CASSFTSTGELFF. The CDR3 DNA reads TGTGCCAGCAGCTTCACTAGCACCGGGGAGCTGTTTTTT.

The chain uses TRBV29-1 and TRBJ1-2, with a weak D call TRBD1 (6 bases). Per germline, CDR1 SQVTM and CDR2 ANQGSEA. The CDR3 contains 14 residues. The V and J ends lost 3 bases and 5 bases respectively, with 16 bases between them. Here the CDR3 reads CSVDETGIGYGYTF. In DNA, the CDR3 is TGCAGCGTTGATGAGACAGGCATAGGGTATGGCTACACCTTC.

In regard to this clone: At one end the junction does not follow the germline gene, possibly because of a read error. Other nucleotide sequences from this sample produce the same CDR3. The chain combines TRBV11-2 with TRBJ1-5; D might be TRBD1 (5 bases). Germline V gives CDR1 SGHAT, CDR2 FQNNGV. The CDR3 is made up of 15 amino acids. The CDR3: CASSLDGGSNQPQHF. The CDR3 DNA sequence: TGTGCCAGCAGTTTAGACGGGGGGAGCAATCAGCCCCAGCATTTT. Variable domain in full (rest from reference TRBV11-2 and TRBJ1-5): EAGVAQSPRYKIIEKRQSVAFWCNPISGHATLYWYQQILGQGPKLLIQFQNNGVVDDSQLPKDRFSAERLKGVDSTLKIQPAKLEDSAVYLCASSLDGGSNQPQHFGDGTRLSIL.

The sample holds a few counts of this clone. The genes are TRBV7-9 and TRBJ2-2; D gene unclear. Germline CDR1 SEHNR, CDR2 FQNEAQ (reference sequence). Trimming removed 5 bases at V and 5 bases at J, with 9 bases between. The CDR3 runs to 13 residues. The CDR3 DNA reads TGTGCCAGCAGCCTCCTACCGACCGGGGAGCTGTTTTTT. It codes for CASSLLPTGELFF.

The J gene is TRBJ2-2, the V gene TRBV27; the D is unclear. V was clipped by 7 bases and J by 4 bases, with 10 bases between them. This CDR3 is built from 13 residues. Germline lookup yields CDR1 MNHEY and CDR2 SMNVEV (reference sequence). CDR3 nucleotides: TGTGCCAGCAACCAGTATGGCACCGGGGAGCTGTTTTTT. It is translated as CASNQYGTGELFF.

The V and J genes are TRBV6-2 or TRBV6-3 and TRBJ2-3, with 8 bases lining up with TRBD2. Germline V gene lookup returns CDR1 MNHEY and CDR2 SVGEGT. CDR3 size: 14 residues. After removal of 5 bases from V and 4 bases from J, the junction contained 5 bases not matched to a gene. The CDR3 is CASSPGGRSDTQYF. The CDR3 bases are TGTGCCAGCAGTCCGGGGGGGCGCTCAGATACGCAGTATTTT.